A selection of T cell receptor beta chains follows, all from one sample in a study of shared clonotypes between healthy human individuals. TCRdb's copy holds only in-frame clones and misses some; the assay was immunoSEQ multiplex PCR. The table has about 2.4 million clones, roughly 93% seen once. Sequenced material: naive CD4+ T cells from PBMCs. These receptors were obtained from a young man in good health. Some clones in this sample may be carry-over from other donors' samples. CDR3s include the opening cysteine and the closing phenylalanine or tryptophan. A D gene is named only where the DNA matches it firmly. The size entry is marked missing in some rows and otherwise reads once, few, many or a size class.

d_call,v_call,clone_size,j_call,cdr3_aa,cdr3_nt
-,TRBV5-1,once,TRBJ2-5,CASSLEGRVESETQYF,TGCGCCAGCAGCTTGGAAGGCAGGGTAGAGTCAGAGACCCAGTACTTC
-,TRBV7-6,-,TRBJ1-5,CASSLATPTGGHQPQHF,TGTGCCAGCAGCTTAGCCACCCCGACAGGAGGGCATCAGCCCCAGCATTTT
TRBD1,TRBV5-1,-,TRBJ1-2,CASSLEGAPGYTF,TGCGCCAGCAGCTTGGAGGGGGCGCCTGGCTACACCTTC
-,TRBV5-1,-,TRBJ1-1,CASSTRPYEGGNTEAFF,TGCGCCAGCAGCACCCGCCCCTATGAGGGAGGGAACACTGAAGCTTTCTTT
TRBD1,TRBV7-9,once,TRBJ1-4,CASSLFGTADEKLFF,TGTGCCAGCAGCTTATTCGGGACAGCGGATGAAAAACTGTTTTTT
TRBD1,TRBV7-6,-,TRBJ2-5,CASSSRGQGGGETQYF,TGTGCCAGCAGCTCCCGGGGACAGGGGGGCGGCGAGACCCAGTACTTC
TRBD2,TRBV11-2,-,TRBJ2-1,CASRRGASGRRSEQFF,TGTGCCAGCAGACGAGGGGCCAGCGGGAGGCGAAGTGAGCAGTTCTTC
-,TRBV10-1,-,TRBJ2-3,CASSALQTNPRTDTQYF,TGCGCCAGCAGTGCCCTCCAGACTAATCCACGCACAGATACGCAGTATTTT
-,TRBV29-1,-,TRBJ2-7,CSVTRGRSSYEQYF,TGCAGCGTTACCCGGGGCCGCAGCTCCTACGAGCAGTACTTC
-,TRBV5-4,-,TRBJ2-1,CASSLDWSSYNEQFF,TGTGCCAGCAGCTTGGACTGGAGCTCCTACAATGAGCAGTTCTTC
-,TRBV28,-,TRBJ2-2,CASTQQSTGELFF,TGTGCCAGTACTCAGCAGAGCACCGGGGAGCTGTTTTTT
-,TRBV30,-,TRBJ1-4,CAWSIDSDSEKLFF,TGTGCCTGGAGTATTGACAGCGACTCCGAAAAACTGTTTTTT
-,TRBV18,-,TRBJ2-7,CASSPGGAFTYYEQYF,TGTGCCAGCTCACCGGGTGGGGCTTTCACGTACTACGAGCAGTACTTC
TRBD1,TRBV2,-,TRBJ2-5,CASSESRRGQETQYF,TGTGCCAGCAGTGAAAGCCGAAGGGGGCAGGAGACCCAGTACTTC
TRBD1,TRBV19,-,TRBJ1-1,CASSPTDRGTEAAFF,TGTGCCAGTAGTCCCACGGACAGGGGAACCGAGGCAGCTTTCTTT
TRBD2,TRBV6-5,-,TRBJ2-3,CASSYSPGRGDTQYF,TGTGCCAGCAGTTACTCACCCGGGAGGGGAGATACGCAGTATTTT
TRBD1,TRBV27,-,TRBJ2-5,CASSIQGAGWWAQYF,TGTGCCAGCAGTATTCAGGGGGCAGGGTGGTGGGCCCAGTACTTC
-,TRBV5-1,-,TRBJ2-1,CASSLVAGSYNEQFF,TGCGCCAGCAGCTTGGTGGCAGGGTCCTACAATGAGCAGTTCTTC
-,TRBV5-4,-,TRBJ2-1,CASSAGPDSSYNEQFF,TGTGCCAGCAGCGCCGGACCAGATAGCTCCTACAATGAGCAGTTCTTC
TRBD2,TRBV5-8,-,TRBJ2-4,CASSFLIAGAHFNYF,TGTGCCAGCAGCTTTTTGATAGCGGGAGCACACTTCAACTACTTC
TRBD1,TRBV6-1,-,TRBJ2-6,CASRTGGSGANVLTF,TGTGCCAGCAGGACAGGGGGCTCTGGGGCCAACGTCCTGACTTTC
TRBD2,TRBV5-1,-,TRBJ2-5,CASSTGRTSGRSETQYF,TGCGCCAGCAGCACAGGGAGGACTAGCGGGAGATCGGAGACCCAGTACTTC
TRBD2,TRBV5-4,-,TRBJ2-1,CASSLSPGTSGTSEQFF,TGTGCCAGCAGCTTGTCCCCTGGGACTAGCGGGACAAGCGAGCAGTTCTTC
-,TRBV27,-,TRBJ2-2,CASSPNGAGELFF,TGTGCCAGCAGTCCAAACGGTGCCGGGGAGCTGTTTTTT
-,TRBV7-3,-,TRBJ2-3,CASSPTSGLSPTDTQYF,TGTGCCAGCAGCCCCACCTCTGGACTGTCGCCCACAGATACGCAGTATTTT
-,TRBV4-3,once,TRBJ2-1,CASSQTSGDGEQFF,TGCGCCAGCAGCCAGACCTCCGGAGACGGTGAGCAGTTCTTC
-,TRBV7-8,-,TRBJ2-2,CASSLDTTGELFF,TGTGCCAGCAGCTTAGACACCACCGGGGAGCTGTTTTTT
TRBD1,TRBV4-1,once,TRBJ1-4,CASSQNSGTGGEKLFF,TGCGCCAGCAGCCAAAATTCCGGGACAGGGGGTGAAAAACTGTTTTTT
-,TRBV13,-,TRBJ2-5,CASSRGTKTQYF,TGTGCCAGCAGCCGAGGGACGAAGACCCAGTACTTC
-,TRBV7-3,-,TRBJ2-6,CAPPRGFTGANVLTF,TGTGCCCCCCCCCGGGGCTTTACTGGGGCCAACGTCCTGACTTTC
TRBD1,TRBV2,-,TRBJ1-6,CASSYKQGVSPLHF,TGTGCCAGCAGCTACAAACAGGGGGTATCACCCCTCCACTTT
TRBD2,TRBV25-1,-,TRBJ2-7,CASSKAGGGEQYF,TGTGCCAGCAGCAAAGCGGGAGGGGGCGAGCAGTACTTC
TRBD2,TRBV7-2,-,TRBJ2-1,CASSRTSGSYNEQFF,TGTGCCAGCAGCAGGACTAGCGGGAGCTACAATGAGCAGTTCTTC
-,TRBV14,-,TRBJ1-2,CASSPTSRSRPINNYGYTF,TGTGCCAGCAGCCCTACAAGCAGGAGTAGGCCGATTAATAACTATGGCTACACCTTC
-,TRBV11-2,-,TRBJ2-1,CASSLATYNEQFF,TGTGCCAGCAGCTTGGCCACCTACAATGAGCAGTTCTTC
-,TRBV30,-,TRBJ2-7,CAWSAGTPQYF,TGTGCCTGGAGTGCGGGGACCCCCCAGTACTTC
TRBD1,TRBV6-1,-,TRBJ2-7,CAISEISGDSPSYEQYF,TGTGCCATCAGTGAAATTTCAGGGGACAGCCCCTCCTACGAGCAGTACTTC
TRBD1,TRBV11-2,-,TRBJ1-1,CASRGPTGALGTEAFF,TGTGCCAGCAGGGGACCCACAGGGGCACTGGGCACTGAAGCTTTCTTT
TRBD2,TRBV4-3,-,TRBJ2-7,CASSQVGSGRGEQYF,TGCGCCAGCAGCCAAGTAGGAAGCGGGAGGGGCGAGCAGTACTTC
-,TRBV21-1,-,TRBJ2-7,CASGRGFAYEQYF,TGTGCCAGCGGGAGGGGTTTTGCCTACGAGCAGTACTTC
-,TRBV29-1,-,TRBJ2-7,CSVEDGFSGDYEQYF,TGCAGCGTTGAAGACGGGTTTAGCGGAGACTACGAGCAGTACTTC
-,TRBV7-9,-,TRBJ1-2,CASSSQAARVGYTF,TGTGCCAGCAGCTCCCAGGCAGCCCGGGTCGGCTACACCTTC